A single sample gave rise to the 32 T cell receptor beta chains below, sequenced in a study of cytomegalovirus exposure and HLA in healthy donors. The PCR made use of 60 Vbeta and 13 Jbeta primers. Method: immunoSEQ multiplex PCR; TCRdb's copy keeps in-frame clones and lacks some. The sample shows about 80,000 clones, under 70% of them seen only once. Sequencing input: PBMCs. Receptors were obtained from a woman aged 45 to 65 in good health and CMV-seropositive.

V gene TRBV5-1 combines with J gene TRBJ1-3; no clear D gene. With 2 bases removed from V and 10 bases from J, the gap between germline ends came to 10 bases. In germline, CDR1 is SGHRS, CDR2 YFSETQ. The CDR3 is made up of 12 amino acids. The CDR3 sequence is CASSLDEVTIYF. The CDR3 region has the DNA TGCGCCAGCAGCTTAGATGAGGTGACCATATATTTT. Full variable domain (rest looked up from reference TRBV5-1 and TRBJ1-3): KAGVTQTPRYLIKTRGQQVTLSCSPISGHRSVSWYQQTPGQGLQFLFEYFSETQRNKGNFPGRFSGRQFSNSRSEMNVSTLELGDSALYLCASSLDEVTIYFGEGSWLTVV.

The chain couples TRBV11-1 to TRBJ1-2; TRBD1 matches at 7 bases. J lost 5 bases, V lost 4 bases, and 10 bases had no gene match. The CDR3 sequence is 15 residues long. CDR1 and CDR2 (germline): SGHAT, FQDESV (reference sequence). The chain's CDR3 is CASSSLLTTGYGYTF. The CDR3 coding sequence is TGTGCCAGCAGCTCCCTCTTAACGACAGGGTATGGCTACACCTTC.

The chain recombines TRBV6-5 with TRBJ1-2; the match to TRBD1 covers 7 bases. Germline V gene sequence: CDR1 MNHEY, CDR2 SVGAGI. The trim removed 6 bases at V and 0 bases at J, leaving 7 bases unmatched. The CDR3 loop spans 15 amino acids. CDR3 protein: CASSLGTATNYGYTF. In nucleotides, the CDR3 is TGTGCCAGCAGCCTCGGGACAGCGACTAACTATGGCTACACCTTC.

The rearrangement joins TRBV7-3 to TRBJ1-1; TRBD1 is a possible D gene (5 bases). The germline V gene encodes CDR1 SGHTA and CDR2 FQGTGA. CDR3 length equals 15 residues. Trimming removed 1 base at V and 1 base at J, with 10 bases between. CDR3 region: CASSLSQGPNTEAFF. The CDR3 region has the DNA TGTGCCAGCAGCTTAAGTCAGGGCCCGAACACTGAAGCTTTCTTT.

V usage is TRBV28 and J usage is TRBJ1-4, with 8 bases fitting TRBD1. Looked up from germline, CDR1 is MDHEN and CDR2 is SYDVKM. CDR3 length equals 15 residues. After removal of 5 bases from V and 7 bases from J, the junction contained 9 bases not matched to a gene. CDR3 in DNA: TGTGCCAGCAGTCCCCCCGGGACAGGCGGTGAAAAACTGTTTTTT. Protein: CASSPPGTGGEKLFF.

This clone showed up just a few times. The J gene is TRBJ2-5, the V gene TRBV5-1; 9 nucleotides align to TRBD2. The germline V gene has CDR1 SGHRS and CDR2 YFSETQ. The CDR3 consists of 15 residues. With 2 bases clipped from V and 2 bases from J, the junction kept 4 bases outside the gene matches. In nucleotides, the CDR3 is TGCGCCAGCAGCTTACGACTAGCGGTACAAGAGACCCAGTACTTC. Translated, it gives CASSLRLAVQETQYF. The full variable domain, its missing parts supplied by reference TRBV5-1 and TRBJ2-5, is KAGVTQTPRYLIKTRGQQVTLSCSPISGHRSVSWYQQTPGQGLQFLFEYFSETQRNKGNFPGRFSGRQFSNSRSEMNVSTLELGDSALYLCASSLRLAVQETQYFGPGTRLLVL.

The sample holds a few counts of this clone. CDR3 in amino acids: CSAGLYDGYTF. CDR3 bases: TGCAGTGCTGGACTCTACGATGGCTACACCTTC. The chain is built from TRBV20-1 and TRBJ1-2; no definite D call. Trimming removed 5 bases from V and 6 bases from J, with 10 bases in between. Per the germline V gene, CDR1 is DFQATT and CDR2 is SNEGSKA (reference sequence). The CDR3 runs to 11 residues.

The rearrangement uses TRBV10-2 and TRBJ1-1, with TRBD1 matching over 9 bases. The V gene's germline CDR1 is WSHSY and CDR2 SAAADI. V trimming: 10 bases; J trimming: 11 bases; junction bases outside the gene matches: 8. This CDR3 is 11 amino acids long. CDR3 DNA sequence: TGCGCCACCCTGACAGGGGGGAGGGCTTTCTTT. This encodes CATLTGGRAFF.

The chain couples TRBV7-9 to TRBJ2-3, with 8 bases identical to TRBD2. The V and J ends lost 3 bases and 8 bases, in that order; junction bases with no gene match: 10. Germline CDR1 and CDR2: SEHNR and FQNEAQ (reference sequence). This CDR3 contains 15 residues. The CDR3 protein is CASSFGTGGQGTQYF. The DNA of the CDR3 is TGTGCCAGCAGCTTCGGTACGGGGGGGCAAGGTACGCAGTATTTT. The full variable domain, with the rest looked up from reference TRBV7-9 and TRBJ2-3, is DTGVSQNPRHKITKRGQNVTFRCDPISEHNRLYWYRQTLGQGPEFLTYFQNEAQLEKSRLLSDRFSAERPKGSFSTLEIQRTEQGDSAMYLCASSFGTGGQGTQYFGPGTRLTVL.

V usage is TRBV4-2 and J usage is TRBJ1-2; D is uncertain. Germline loops: CDR1 LGHNA, CDR2 YNFKEQ. Trimming removed 0 bases at V and 0 bases at J, with 8 bases between. This CDR3 region has 15 residues. The CDR3: CASSQEHNANYGYTF. Written as DNA, the CDR3 is TGTGCCAGCAGCCAAGAGCACAACGCTAACTATGGCTACACCTTC.

The J gene is TRBJ1-6, the V gene TRBV28; 7 nucleotides agree with TRBD1. From germline, CDR1 is MDHEN and CDR2 SYDVKM. This CDR3 region has 15 residues. Losses at the gene ends were 3 bases for V and 3 bases for J; bases not matched to a gene: 2. This CDR3 reads CASSFGTDYNSPLHF. The CDR3 nucleotides are TGTGCCAGCAGTTTCGGGACAGACTATAATTCACCCCTCCACTTT.

This clone showed up just a few times. The rearrangement links TRBV7-9 to TRBJ1-6, with TRBD1 identical over 7 bases. The V and J ends lost 1 base and 8 bases, in that order; junction bases with no gene match: 8. Germline V gene sequence: CDR1 SEHNR, CDR2 FQNEAQ (reference sequence). CDR3 length: 16 amino acids. CDR3: CASSLGQGLVDSPLHF. CDR3 DNA sequence: TGTGCCAGCAGCTTAGGACAGGGATTAGTCGATTCACCCCTCCACTTT.

This clone was seen a few times. This chain connects TRBV10-2 to TRBJ1-1, with TRBD1 matching 8 bases. CDR1 and CDR2 from the germline V gene are WSHSY and SAAADI. Losses at the gene ends were 8 bases for V and 1 base for J; bases not matched to a gene: 6. CDR3 length: 14 amino acids. The CDR3 region has the DNA TGCGCCAGCTGCCCCGACAGGGGGAACACTGAAGCTTTCTTT. It codes for CASCPDRGNTEAFF.

The chain is built from TRBV5-1 and TRBJ1-2, with 7 bases fitting TRBD1. V shed 6 bases and J 1 base; nucleotides not matched to a gene: 6. CDR3 size: 14 residues. Germline V gene lookup returns CDR1 SGHRS and CDR2 YFSETQ. CDR3 nucleotides: TGCGCCAGCACCCTGACAGGGAGTAACTATGGCTACACCTTC. As protein: CASTLTGSNYGYTF.

In the case of this clone: A far bigger clonotype differs at one base, so this is likely a read error. This chain uses TRBV5-3 with TRBJ1-6, with D hard to call. TRBV5-3 counts as an open reading frame of uncertain function. The length of the CDR3 is 11 residues. V was pared by 3 bases and J by 7 bases, with 2 bases between. CDR3: CARSSNSPLHF. DNA of the CDR3: TGTGCCAGAAGCTCAAATTCACCCCTCCACTTT.

The genes are TRBV7-9 and TRBJ2-5; TRBD1 aligns across 7 bases. This CDR3 has 14 residues. Germline V gene data show CDR1 as SEHNR and CDR2 as FQNEAQ (reference sequence). V gave up 5 bases and J gave up 1 base; unmatched junction bases: 4. CDR3 nucleotide sequence: TGTGCCAGCAGCAAACAGGGGCCCCAAGAGACCCAGTACTTC. Translated: CASSKQGPQETQYF.

This clone appeared a single time. The J gene is TRBJ2-5, the V gene TRBV4-2; 15 positions match TRBD2. The CDR3 runs to 18 residues. V shed 3 bases and J 2 bases; nucleotides not matched to a gene: 7. Germline assignment: CDR1 LGHNA and CDR2 YNFKEQ. CDR3 in amino acids: CASSHAGLAGGPQETQYF. The CDR3 DNA follows: TGTGCCAGCAGCCATGCCGGACTAGCGGGGGGGCCTCAAGAGACCCAGTACTTC.

The V call is TRBV11-2, the J call TRBJ1-2, with D maybe TRBD1 (5 bases). This CDR3 comprises 14 residues. Trimming removed 1 base at V and 4 bases at J, with 10 bases between. Germline CDR1 and CDR2: SGHAT and FQNNGV. CDR3 amino acids: CASSLAAGIYGYTF. The CDR3 coding sequence is TGTGCCAGCAGCTTAGCGGCAGGGATCTATGGCTACACCTTC.

This rearrangement joins TRBV5-4 to TRBJ2-5; D possibly corresponds to TRBD1 (6 bases). V lost 0 bases and J lost 3, with 9 bases in between. The germline V gene encodes CDR1 SGHNT and CDR2 YYREEE (reference sequence). The CDR3 has 14 residues. The CDR3 sequence is CASSLDRVEETQYF. CDR3 coding DNA: TGTGCCAGCAGCTTGGACAGGGTTGAAGAGACCCAGTACTTC.

The rearrangement uses TRBV5-6 and TRBJ1-4; D not resolved. Deletions cut 1 base from V and 0 bases from J, with 10 bases between. This CDR3 is built from 16 residues. In germline, CDR1 is SGHDT, CDR2 YYEEEE. CDR3 sequence reads: CASSLRTYTTNEKLFF. DNA of the CDR3: TGTGCCAGCAGCTTGCGGACTTACACAACTAATGAAAAACTGTTTTTT.

This clone turned up a few times. This rearrangement joins TRBV18 to TRBJ2-1; the match to TRBD1 covers 9 bases. Trimming removed 3 bases from V and 5 bases from J; junction bases left unmatched: 2. Germline-derived CDR1 and CDR2 are KGHSH and LQKENI. The CDR3 has 14 residues. The CDR3 sequence is CASSPGQGNNEQFF. The CDR3 DNA follows: TGTGCCAGCTCACCGGGACAGGGAAACAATGAGCAGTTCTTC.

The chain employs TRBV7-8 and TRBJ2-1; a weak D match, TRBD2 (5 bases). Germline assignment: CDR1 SGHVS and CDR2 FQNEAQ. This CDR3 is 12 amino acids long. Between the trimmed V and J ends, which lost 1 base and 7 bases, there was a span of 5 bases. As DNA, the CDR3 is TGTGCCAGCAGCTTAGAGCGGAATGAGCAGTTCTTC. This gives the protein CASSLERNEQFF. Full variable domain (remainder filled in from reference TRBV7-8 and TRBJ2-1): GAGVSQSPRYKVAKRGQDVALRCDPISGHVSLFWYQQALGQGPEFLTYFQNEAQLDKSGLPSDRFFAERPEGSVSTLKIQRTQQEDSAVYLCASSLERNEQFFGPGTRLTVL.

V and J are TRBV5-1 and TRBJ1-4; perhaps TRBD1 as D (5 bases). In germline, CDR1 is SGHRS, CDR2 YFSETQ. Trimming took off 2 bases at V and 6 bases at J, with 8 bases between the two ends. The CDR3 consists of 13 residues. The CDR3 coding sequence is TGCGCCAGCAGCTTTGAAGGGGATGAAAAACTGTTTTTT. Its translation: CASSFEGDEKLFF.

This chain connects TRBV9 to TRBJ2-1, with a possible D match to TRBD1 (6 bases). Trimming removed 3 bases from V and 2 bases from J, with 27 bases in between. This CDR3 spans 20 amino acids. Germline V CDR1 and CDR2: SGDLS, YYNGEE. Here the CDR3 DNA reads TGTGCCAGCAGCGGCGCCGGGACAACTCTGAAAAACGGTGCCTACAATGAGCAGTTCTTC. This encodes CASSGAGTTLKNGAYNEQFF.

In this sample, this clone turned up a few times. The chain has TRBV30 and TRBJ1-5, with 8 bases aligning to TRBD1. The CDR3 totals 13 residues. After removal of 2 bases from V and 7 bases from J, the junction contained 4 bases not matched to a gene. Germline CDR1 is GTSNPN and CDR2 is SVGIG (reference sequence). CDR3 coding DNA: TGTGCCTGGAGTTCAGGGGGCGCGCAGCCCCAGCATTTT. It is translated as CAWSSGGAQPQHF.

Only one count was recorded for this clone. The chain has TRBV27 and TRBJ1-4; 10 bases align to TRBD1. The V gene's germline CDR1 is MNHEY and CDR2 SMNVEV (reference sequence). There are 16 residues in the CDR3. V was pared by 5 bases and J by 8 bases, with 11 bases of the junction left unmatched. The CDR3 is CASSVGPTGGREKLFF. The CDR3 DNA sequence: TGTGCCAGCAGTGTTGGACCGACAGGGGGCCGGGAAAAACTGTTTTTT. The full variable domain, in which reference TRBV27 and TRBJ1-4 provide the parts outside the CDR3, is EAQVTQNPRYLITVTGKKLTVTCSQNMNHEYMSWYRQDPGLGLRQIYYSMNVEVTDKGDVPEGYKVSRKEKRNFPLILESPSPNQTSLYFCASSVGPTGGREKLFFGSGTQLSVL.

V gene TRBV7-6 combines with J gene TRBJ1-1, with D tentatively TRBD1 (5 bases). Germline values: CDR1 SGHVS, CDR2 FNYEAQ. The ends were cut back, 5 bases at V and 4 bases at J, with 11 bases in the middle. The CDR3 sequence is 13 residues long. The CDR3 bases are TGTGCCAGCAGCCCCGGACACGTCACTGAAGCTTTCTTT. It specifies CASSPGHVTEAFF.

The chain carries TRBV28 and TRBJ1-4; maybe TRBD1 (5 bases). Germline values: CDR1 MDHEN, CDR2 SYDVKM. V gave up 4 bases and J gave up 8 bases, with 11 bases separating them. The CDR3 sequence is 13 residues long. The CDR3 protein is CASSYTGYEKLFF. CDR3 in DNA: TGTGCCAGCAGTTATACAGGTTACGAAAAACTGTTTTTT. Full variable domain (remainder filled in from reference TRBV28 and TRBJ1-4): DVKVTQSSRYLVKRTGEKVFLECVQDMDHENMFWYRQDPGLGLRLIYFSYDVKMKEKGDIPEGYSVSREKKERFSLILESASTNQTSMYLCASSYTGYEKLFFGSGTQLSVL.

This clone was recorded a few times. Other DNA sequences in this sample translate to the same CDR3. This chain links TRBV5-1 with TRBJ2-1; a possible D gene is TRBD2 (7 bases). CDR3 size: 14 residues. From germline, CDR1 is SGHRS and CDR2 YFSETQ. V lost 0 bases, J lost 5 bases, and 9 bases lay in between. The CDR3 nucleotides are TGCGCCAGCAGCTTGGGGGGGGGCCACAATGAGCAGTTCTTC. It codes for CASSLGGGHNEQFF.

The rearrangement uses TRBV5-6 and TRBJ2-7; 7 positions match TRBD2. CDR1 is SGHDT, CDR2 YYEEEE, per germline. V lost 0 bases and J lost 7; bases outside the gene matches: 10. The CDR3 totals 15 residues. CDR3 sequence (DNA): TGTGCCAGCAGCTTGGGGGGGACTACATTCGGGGAGCAGTACTTC. It yields the protein CASSLGGTTFGEQYF. The full variable domain, completed using reference TRBV5-6 and TRBJ2-7, is DAGVTQSPTHLIKTRGQQVTLRCSPKSGHDTVSWYQQALGQGPQFIFQYYEEEERQRGNFPDRFSGHQFPNYSSELNVNALLLGDSALYLCASSLGGTTFGEQYFGPGTRLTVT.

V gene TRBV19 combines with J gene TRBJ1-4, with 8 nucleotides matching TRBD1. Germline V CDR1 and CDR2: LNHDA, SQIVND (reference sequence). The CDR3 is 15 amino acids. After removal of 4 bases from V and 4 bases from J, the junction contained 5 bases not matched to a gene. This chain's CDR3 is CASSKGDRGNEKLFF. The CDR3 bases are TGTGCCAGTAGTAAGGGAGACAGGGGTAATGAAAAACTGTTTTTT.

This rearrangement joins TRBV6-1 to TRBJ1-5; TRBD1 might be the D (5 bases). The CDR3 contains 13 residues. The V end was cut by 7 bases, the J end by 7 bases, with 14 bases between. CDR1 and CDR2 (germline): MNHNS, SASEGT. CDR3 amino acids: CASTRAQSQPQHF. The CDR3 nucleotides read TGTGCCAGCACCAGGGCCCAAAGCCAGCCCCAGCATTTT.